Listed below are T cell receptor beta chains from one sample, sequenced in a study of identical twins. TCRdb independently ran MiXCR on the 5' RACE reads; one entry per CDR3 protein. Of roughly 700,000 distinct CDR3 sequences detected, 8.6% appear once; the ten largest clones hold 0.75% to 1%. These data also formed part of another study, on yellow fever vaccine responses in identical twins.

Material for sequencing was PBMCs. Receptor source: a young woman in good health. The conserved cysteine and the conserved F or W are not part of the CDR3 here. Not all rows give a size; the values are once, few, many and, for expanded clones, a class.

clone_size	v_call	j_call	cdr3_aa
few	TRBV28	TRBJ2-7	ASSFPLSLAGGSYEQY
few	TRBV7-9	TRBJ2-2	ASSLVGAHTGELF
many	TRBV12-3/TRBV12-4	TRBJ1-5	ASSRIQGVNQPQH
-	TRBV30	TRBJ2-5	ASTQRETQY
-	TRBV12-3/TRBV12-4	TRBJ2-7	ASLRHSTGNYEQY
many	TRBV5-1	TRBJ2-7	ASSPVSGEAYEQY
many	TRBV7-2	TRBJ2-4	ASSLLRGLSIQY
few	TRBV2	TRBJ2-1	ASSEATGGWEQF
-	TRBV7-9	TRBJ1-1	ASSLPGAVEAF
few	TRBV29-1	TRBJ2-1	SVELRGAYNEQF
few	TRBV10-1	TRBJ2-3	ATQNVGASTDTQY
-	TRBV4-2	TRBJ2-3	ASSQEGRGPDTQY
once	TRBV5-1	TRBJ2-7	ASSLGTSGVGEQY
few	TRBV20-1	TRBJ2-1	SVPGGRGVSYNEQF
-	TRBV28	TRBJ2-7	ASTNWREEAYEQY
few	TRBV20-1	TRBJ2-7	SARPGQGFHEQY
few	TRBV30	TRBJ1-1	AWSVGRNTEAF
-	TRBV19	TRBJ2-1	ASSSGRTNEQF
-	TRBV6-1	TRBJ2-1	ASSNQQGLSSYNEQF
-	TRBV24-1	TRBJ2-1	ATSDSGVRYNEQF
few	TRBV27	TRBJ2-1	ASRGLAGGFDEQF
many	TRBV5-1	TRBJ2-1	ASSSQGGEQF
-	TRBV5-5	TRBJ1-6	ASSLVASSSYNSPLH
-	TRBV12-3/TRBV12-4	TRBJ1-1	ASSRTGNREAF
many	TRBV7-9	TRBJ2-3	ASSLAARKVTDTQY
-	TRBV7-2	TRBJ2-7	ASSLSGRAFGEQY
many	TRBV20-1	TRBJ1-2	SARATDAKYGYT
many	TRBV5-1	TRBJ1-1	ASSQNQGRETEAF
-	TRBV27	TRBJ2-2	ASSFWGNLGGELF
many	TRBV28	TRBJ2-1	ASSSAGGYNEQF